The sequence of this T cell receptor beta chain was determined in a study of blood T cells in healthy people across ages. Study outcomes and limitations: Both higher diversity and more naive CD4+ cells marked long-lived donors when set against aged donors.

With a J-beta primer mix and a sample-barcoded 5' primer, a second PCR ran about 7 to 11 cycles. MiXCR, run by TCRdb on the 5' RACE reads, gives a single entry per CDR3 protein. The table shows approximately 800,000 distinct CDR3 sequences, with 60% to 80% occurring only once. This clonotype showed up just a few times. Its antigen is undetermined. This CDR3 spans 17 amino acids. V lost 4 bases to trimming and J lost 1 base, with 23 bases between them. Germline V CDR1 and CDR2: DFQATT, SNEGSKA (reference sequence). J is TRBJ2-7 and V is TRBV20-1; weak D call: TRBD2 (6 bases). The receptor was isolated from a man aged 30-40 years in good health. The specimen sequenced was blood. The CDR3 spells CSATTEPIRGTSYEQYF. The CDR3 DNA is TGCAGTGCTACTACAGAACCTATCCGGGGGACTTCCTACGAGCAGTACTTC.